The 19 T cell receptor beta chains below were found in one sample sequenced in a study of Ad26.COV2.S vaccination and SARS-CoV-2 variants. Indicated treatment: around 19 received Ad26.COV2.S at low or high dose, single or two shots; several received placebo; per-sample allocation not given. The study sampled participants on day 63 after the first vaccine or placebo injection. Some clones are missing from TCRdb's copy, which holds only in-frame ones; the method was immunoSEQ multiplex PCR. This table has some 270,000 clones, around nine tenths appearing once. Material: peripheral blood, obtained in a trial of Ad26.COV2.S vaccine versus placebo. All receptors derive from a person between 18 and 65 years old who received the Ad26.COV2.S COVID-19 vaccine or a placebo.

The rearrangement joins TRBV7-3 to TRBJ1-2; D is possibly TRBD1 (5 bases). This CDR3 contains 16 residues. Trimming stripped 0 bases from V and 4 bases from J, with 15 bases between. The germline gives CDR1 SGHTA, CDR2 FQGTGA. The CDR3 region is CASSLTGRETLYGYTF. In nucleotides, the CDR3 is TGTGCCAGCAGCTTAACGGGCAGGGAGACACTCTATGGCTACACCTTC.

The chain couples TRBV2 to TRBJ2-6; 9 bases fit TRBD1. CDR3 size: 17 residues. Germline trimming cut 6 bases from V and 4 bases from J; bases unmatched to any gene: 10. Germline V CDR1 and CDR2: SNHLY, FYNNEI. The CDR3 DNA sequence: TGTGCCAGCAGAACATCCGGGACAGGGTACGGGGCCAACGTCCTGACTTTC. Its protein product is CASRTSGTGYGANVLTF.

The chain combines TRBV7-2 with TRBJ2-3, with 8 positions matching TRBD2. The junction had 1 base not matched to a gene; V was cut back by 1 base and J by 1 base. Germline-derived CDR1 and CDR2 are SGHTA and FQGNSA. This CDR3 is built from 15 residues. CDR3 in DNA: TGTGCCAGCAGCTTAGAGCGGGGGCGCACAGATACGCAGTATTTT. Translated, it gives CASSLERGRTDTQYF.

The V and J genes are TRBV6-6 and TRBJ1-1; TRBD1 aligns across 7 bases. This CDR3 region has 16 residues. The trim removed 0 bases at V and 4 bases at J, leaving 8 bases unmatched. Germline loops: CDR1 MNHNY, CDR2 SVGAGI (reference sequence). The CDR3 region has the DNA TGTGCCAGCAGTTACTCGTCGACAGGGAGGGGCACTGAAGCTTTCTTT. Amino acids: CASSYSSTGRGTEAFF.

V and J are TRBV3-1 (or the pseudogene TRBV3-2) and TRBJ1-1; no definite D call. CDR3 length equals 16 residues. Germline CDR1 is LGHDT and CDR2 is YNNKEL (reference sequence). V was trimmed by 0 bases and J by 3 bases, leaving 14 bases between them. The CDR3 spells CASSQDLGRVDTEAFF. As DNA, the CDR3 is TGTGCCAGCAGCCAAGATCTGGGTCGGGTGGACACTGAAGCTTTCTTT.

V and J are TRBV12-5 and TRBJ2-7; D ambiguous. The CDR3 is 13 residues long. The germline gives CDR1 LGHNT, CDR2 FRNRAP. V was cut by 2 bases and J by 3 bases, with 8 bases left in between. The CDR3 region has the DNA TGTGCTAGTGGTTTGCTCCTGAGCTACGAGCAGTACTTC. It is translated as CASGLLLSYEQYF.

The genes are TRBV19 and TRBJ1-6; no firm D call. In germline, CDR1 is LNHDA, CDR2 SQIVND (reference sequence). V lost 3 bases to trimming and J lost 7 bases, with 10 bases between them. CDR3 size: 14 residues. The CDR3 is CASSIGPQNSPLHF. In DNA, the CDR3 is TGTGCCAGTAGTATCGGCCCTCAAAATTCACCCCTCCACTTT.

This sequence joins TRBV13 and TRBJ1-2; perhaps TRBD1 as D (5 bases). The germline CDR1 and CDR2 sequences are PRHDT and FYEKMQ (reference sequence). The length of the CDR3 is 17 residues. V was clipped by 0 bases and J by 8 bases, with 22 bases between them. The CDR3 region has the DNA TGTGCCAGCAGCTTAGGAGAAATAGGGGACTCCCCCGGGGGCTACACCTTC. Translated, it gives CASSLGEIGDSPGGYTF.

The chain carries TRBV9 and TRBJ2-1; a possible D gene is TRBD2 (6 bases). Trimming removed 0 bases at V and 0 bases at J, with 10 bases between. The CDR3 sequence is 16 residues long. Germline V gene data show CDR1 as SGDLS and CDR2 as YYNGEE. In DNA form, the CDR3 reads TGTGCCAGCAGCGTAGCGGAGGGGAGCTCCTACAATGAGCAGTTCTTC. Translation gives CASSVAEGSSYNEQFF.

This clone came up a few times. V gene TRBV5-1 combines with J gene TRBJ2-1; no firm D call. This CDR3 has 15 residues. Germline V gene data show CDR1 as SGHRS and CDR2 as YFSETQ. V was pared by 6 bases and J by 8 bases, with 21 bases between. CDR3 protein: CASTPTRDLGDEQFF. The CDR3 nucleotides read TGCGCCAGCACCCCTACCCGCGATTTAGGCGATGAGCAGTTCTTC.

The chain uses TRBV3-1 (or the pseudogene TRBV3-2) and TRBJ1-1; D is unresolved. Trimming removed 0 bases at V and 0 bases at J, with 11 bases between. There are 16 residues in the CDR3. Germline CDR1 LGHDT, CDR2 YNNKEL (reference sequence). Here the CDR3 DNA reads TGTGCCAGCAGCCAAGATATTCTCAGGTTGAACACTGAAGCTTTCTTT. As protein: CASSQDILRLNTEAFF.

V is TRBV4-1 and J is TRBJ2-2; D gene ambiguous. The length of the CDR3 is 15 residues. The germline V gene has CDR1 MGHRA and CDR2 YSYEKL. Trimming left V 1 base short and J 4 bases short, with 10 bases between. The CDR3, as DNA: TGCGCCAGCAGCCAAGTAAGGGTCGGCACCGGGGAGCTGTTTTTT. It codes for CASSQVRVGTGELFF.

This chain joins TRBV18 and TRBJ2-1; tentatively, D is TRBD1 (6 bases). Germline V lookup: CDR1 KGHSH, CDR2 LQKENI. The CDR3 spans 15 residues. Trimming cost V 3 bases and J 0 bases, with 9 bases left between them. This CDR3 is CASSPGQSSYNEQFF. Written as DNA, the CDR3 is TGTGCCAGCTCACCGGGACAAAGCTCCTACAATGAGCAGTTCTTC. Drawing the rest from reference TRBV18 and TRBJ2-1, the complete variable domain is NAGVMQNPRHLVRRRGQEARLRCSPMKGHSHVYWYRQLPEEGLKFMVYLQKENIIDESGMPKERFSAEFPKEGPSILRIQQVVRGDSAAYFCASSPGQSSYNEQFFGPGTRLTVL.

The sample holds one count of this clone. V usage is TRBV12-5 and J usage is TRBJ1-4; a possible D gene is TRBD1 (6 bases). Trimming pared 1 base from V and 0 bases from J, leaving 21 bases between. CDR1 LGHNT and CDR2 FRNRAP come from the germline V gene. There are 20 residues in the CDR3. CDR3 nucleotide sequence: TGTGCTAGTGGTTTGGCCCCCCGAAGAGGGGGGATTCCAACTAATGAAAAACTGTTTTTT. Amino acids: CASGLAPRRGGIPTNEKLFF.

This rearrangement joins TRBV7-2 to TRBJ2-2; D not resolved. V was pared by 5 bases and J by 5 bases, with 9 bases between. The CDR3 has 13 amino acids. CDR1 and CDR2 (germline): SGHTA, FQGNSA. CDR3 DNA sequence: TGTGCCAGCAGCGACGGGCCGACCGGGGAGCTGTTTTTT. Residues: CASSDGPTGELFF.

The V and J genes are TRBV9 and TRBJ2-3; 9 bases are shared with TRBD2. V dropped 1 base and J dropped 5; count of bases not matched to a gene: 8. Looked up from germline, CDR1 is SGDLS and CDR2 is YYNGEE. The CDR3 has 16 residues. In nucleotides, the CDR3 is TGTGCCAGCAGCGTAACCGCTGCGGGAGGGGGAGATACGCAGTATTTT. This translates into CASSVTAAGGGDTQYF.

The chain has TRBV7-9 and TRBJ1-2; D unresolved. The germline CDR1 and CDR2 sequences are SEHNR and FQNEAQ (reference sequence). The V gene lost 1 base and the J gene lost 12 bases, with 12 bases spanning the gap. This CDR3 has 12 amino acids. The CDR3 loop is CASSLGAGSHTF. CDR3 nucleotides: TGTGCCAGCAGCTTAGGGGCAGGCTCTCACACCTTC.

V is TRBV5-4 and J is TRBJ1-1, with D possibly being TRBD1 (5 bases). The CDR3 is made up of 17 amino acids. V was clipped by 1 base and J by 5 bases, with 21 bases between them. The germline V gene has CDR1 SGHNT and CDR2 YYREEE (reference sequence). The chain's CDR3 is CASSLNLQTPRTTEAFF. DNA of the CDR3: TGTGCCAGCAGCTTGAACCTTCAGACCCCGCGGACAACTGAAGCTTTCTTT.

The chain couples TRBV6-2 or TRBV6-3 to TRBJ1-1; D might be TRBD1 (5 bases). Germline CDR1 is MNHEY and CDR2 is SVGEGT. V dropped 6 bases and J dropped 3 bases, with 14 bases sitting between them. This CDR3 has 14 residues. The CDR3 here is CASSRGGRYTEAFF. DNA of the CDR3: TGTGCCAGCAGCCGCGGGGGGAGGTACACTGAAGCTTTCTTT.